Listed below are T cell receptor beta chains from one sample, sequenced in a study of cytomegalovirus exposure and HLA in healthy donors. The method was immunoSEQ multiplex PCR; TCRdb's version includes in-frame clones alone and lacks a portion of them. This sample yields approximately 200,000 clones, of which around 79% are seen a single time; approximately 1.5% belongs to the top ten. Input material: PBMCs. The receptors here all came from a girl aged 5 to 17 in good health and CMV-seropositive. Each CDR3 is given with its conserved first and last residue. The order of the fields is D gene, V gene, clone size, J gene, CDR3 DNA, CDR3 protein. A D gene is named only where the DNA matches it firmly. Not every row has a clone size; where given, it reads once, few, many or a size class.

>NA|TRBV7-6|NA|TRBJ1-2
TGTGCCAGCAGCCCGGCAGGGTACTATGGCTACACCTTC
CASSPAGYYGYTF
>TRBD1|TRBV11-3|NA|TRBJ2-1
TGTGCCAGCAGCTCGACAGGGGGCACCTACAATGAGCAGTTCTTC
CASSSTGGTYNEQFF
>TRBD1|TRBV18|NA|TRBJ2-7
TGTGCCAGCTCGCTACAGGGGTCTTCCTACGAGCAGTACTTC
CASSLQGSSYEQYF
>TRBD1|TRBV5-1|NA|TRBJ2-2
TGCGCCAGCAGCTTGTGGCAGGGGGCGAACACCGGGGAGCTGTTTTTT
CASSLWQGANTGELFF
>TRBD1|TRBV20-1|NA|TRBJ1-1
TGCAGTGCTCCCCGGGAGGGGGCGGCTTTCTTT
CSAPREGAAFF
>TRBD1|TRBV9|NA|TRBJ2-1
TGTGCCAGCAGCGGGGACAGCCCCCCGCAGTTCTTC
CASSGDSPPQFF
>TRBD1|TRBV5-1|NA|TRBJ2-3
TGCGCCAGCAGCGAGACAGGGGGCGATGATACGCAGTATTTT
CASSETGGDDTQYF
>NA|TRBV28|NA|TRBJ1-1
TGTGCCAGCAGTTTATACAGGATGAACACTGAAGCTTTCTTT
CASSLYRMNTEAFF
>TRBD2|TRBV18|NA|TRBJ2-5
TGTGCCAGCTCTCGGATGGGGGGGAATCAAGAGACCCAGTACTTC
CASSRMGGNQETQYF
>TRBD1|TRBV13|NA|TRBJ1-2
TGTGCCAGCAGCCCCGGACAGGGGAGCTATGGCTACACCTTC
CASSPGQGSYGYTF
>NA|TRBV6-1|NA|TRBJ1-1
TGTGCCAGCAAAAAACAGGGTCTCACTGAAGCTTTCTTT
CASKKQGLTEAFF
>TRBD1|TRBV7-9|NA|TRBJ1-1
TGTGCCAGCAGCTTAGGGAGGGGGCAAGCCACTGAAGCTTTCTTT
CASSLGRGQATEAFF
>TRBD1|TRBV18|NA|TRBJ1-2
TGTGCCAGCTCAGGACAGGGGGCTGGAGGCTACACCTTC
CASSGQGAGGYTF
>NA|TRBV10-3|NA|TRBJ2-7
TGTGCCATTTCCGACCGGAGCTACGAGCAGTACTTC
CAISDRSYEQYF
>NA|TRBV5-5|NA|TRBJ2-2
TGTGCCAGCAGCCCACAAACAGGGATCGCCGGGGAGCTGTTTTTT
CASSPQTGIAGELFF
>TRBD2|TRBV4-3|NA|TRBJ2-3
TGCGCCAGCAGCCAAGTAGCGGGGGGGATCACAGATACGCAGTATTTT
CASSQVAGGITDTQYF
>TRBD1|TRBV30|NA|TRBJ1-3
TGTGCCTGGACAGGGACAGGGTATATGACTTCTGGAAACACCATATATTTT
CAWTGTGYMTSGNTIYF
>TRBD1|TRBV29-1|NA|TRBJ2-5
TGCAGCGTTGGAGGGGGCCAGATAGAGACCCAGTACTTC
CSVGGGQIETQYF
>NA|TRBV6-5|NA|TRBJ1-1
TGTGCCAGCAGTGCCGACAGAAACACTGAAGCTTTCTTT
CASSADRNTEAFF
>TRBD1|TRBV4-3|once|TRBJ1-2
TGCGCCAGCAGCCAAGACAGCAGGGGGTATGGCTACACCTTC
CASSQDSRGYGYTF
>NA|TRBV6-1|NA|TRBJ2-7
TGTGCCAGCAGTTTCGCCCTGGGGGGTTTCTACGAGCAGTACTTC
CASSFALGGFYEQYF
>NA|TRBV27|once|TRBJ1-2
TGTGCCAGTCTAAACACAGCTTATGGCTACACCTTC
CASLNTAYGYTF
>TRBD2|TRBV5-1|NA|TRBJ2-3
TGCGCCAGCAGCAAGGCCACTAGCGGGGGGTCGTTAGATACGCAGTATTTT
CASSKATSGGSLDTQYF
>NA|TRBV10-1|NA|TRBJ2-4
TGCGCCAGCAGTGACGGAGGGGCGGCCAAAAACATTCAGTACTTC
CASSDGGAAKNIQYF
>NA|TRBV6-5|NA|TRBJ2-7
TGTGCCAGCAGTTACTCGACCCCCCCCGCAGGGATTTTC
CASSYSTPPAGIF
>TRBD2|TRBV5-4|NA|TRBJ2-5
TGTGCCAGCAGCTCTAGCGGGGGGAGGGAGACCCAGTACTTC
CASSSSGGRETQYF
>NA|TRBV5-6|NA|TRBJ1-2
TGTGCCAGCAATGAAGGGGCGGAATCTGGCTACACCTTC
CASNEGAESGYTF
>NA|TRBV28|NA|TRBJ1-6
TGTGCCAGCAGTTTAAGCCATAATTCACCCCTCCACTTT
CASSLSHNSPLHF
>TRBD2|TRBV7-6|NA|TRBJ2-7
TGTGCCAGCAGCTACCAGACTAGCGGGGGGGCCTCCGAGCAGTACTTC
CASSYQTSGGASEQYF
>NA|TRBV9|NA|TRBJ2-1
TGTGCCAGCAGCGCTGGCGGTTACTCCTACAATGAGCAGTTCTTC
CASSAGGYSYNEQFF
>TRBD1|TRBV5-4|NA|TRBJ2-7
TGTGCCAGCAGCTTGTACAGGGGATACGAGCAGTACTTC
CASSLYRGYEQYF
>TRBD1|TRBV2|NA|TRBJ1-2
TGTGCCAGCAGGGAGGGGGCGGGCTATGGCTACACCTTC
CASREGAGYGYTF
>NA|TRBV10-1|NA|TRBJ1-1
TGCGCCAGCAGTGAGAGGCCGTCAGGGTCGAACACTGAAGCTTTCTTT
CASSERPSGSNTEAFF
>NA|TRBV27|NA|TRBJ2-5
TGTGCCAGCAGTTTATCGAGGGGGAGAGATGAGACCCAGTACTTC
CASSLSRGRDETQYF
>TRBD1|TRBV5-1|few|TRBJ2-7
TGCGCCAGCAGCCCCGGGACAGGGTCCTACGAGCAGTACTTC
CASSPGTGSYEQYF
>NA|TRBV6-6|NA|TRBJ2-1
TGTGCCAGCATCCCAGAGGGGGGGGGTGAGCAGTTCTTC
CASIPEGGGEQFF
>TRBD1|TRBV6-6|few|TRBJ2-1
TGTGCCAGCAGTTACGGACAGGCGGAGGTGGATGAGCAGTTCTTC
CASSYGQAEVDEQFF
>NA|TRBV29-1|NA|TRBJ2-7
TGCAGCGTTGACGGGATAGGGAATGAGCAGTACTTC
CSVDGIGNEQYF
>TRBD1|TRBV30|NA|TRBJ2-7
TGTGCCTGGAGGGGACAGGGGAACGAAGGCTACGAGCAGTATTTC
CAWRGQGNEGYEQYF
>TRBD2|TRBV7-2|NA|TRBJ2-7
TGTGCCAGCAGCCCGGGACTAGCGGGGAACGAGCAGTACTTC
CASSPGLAGNEQYF
>TRBD2|TRBV2|NA|TRBJ2-1
TGTGCCAGCAGCCTAGCGGGGGGGCTGGCTGAGCAGTTCTTC
CASSLAGGLAEQFF
>TRBD2|TRBV30|NA|TRBJ2-1
TGTGCCTCGGGACTAGCGGGGTTGAATGAGCAGTTCTTC
CASGLAGLNEQFF